These 18 T cell receptor beta chains were sequenced from one sample in a study of OX40 agonist ivuxolimab in advanced cancers. Using immunoSEQ multiplex PCR, the repertoire was profiled, and TCRdb retains in-frame clones only, with some absent. The sample consists of 42,000 or so clones, 86% of them appearing once. The specimen comprised CD4+ or CD8+ T cells sorted from blood, sampled in a trial of the OX40 agonist ivuxolimab. The receptors here all came from an adult with an advanced solid tumor such as melanoma, head and neck, liver or kidney cancer.

This chain joins TRBV7-3 and TRBJ2-1; 10 nucleotides match TRBD2. Germline trimming cut 5 bases from V and 4 bases from J; bases unmatched to any gene: 5. This CDR3 spans 15 amino acids. Germline CDR1 SGHTA, CDR2 FQGTGA. CDR3 sequence reads: CASSLAGEVYNEQFF. The CDR3 nucleotides are TGTGCCAGCAGCCTAGCGGGAGAAGTTTACAATGAGCAGTTCTTC. Full variable domain (rest looked up from reference TRBV7-3 and TRBJ2-1): GAGVSQTPSNKVTEKGKYVELRCDPISGHTALYWYRQSLGQGPEFLIYFQGTGAADDSGLPNDRFFAVRPEGSVSTLKIQRTERGDSAVYLCASSLAGEVYNEQFFGPGTRLTVL.

The chain combines TRBV19 with TRBJ1-1, with D unresolved. The V end was cut by 3 bases, the J end by 3 bases, with 11 bases between. The CDR3 is 14 amino acids. Germline V gives CDR1 LNHDA, CDR2 SQIVND (reference sequence). The CDR3 sequence: CASSILVGDTEAFF. For the CDR3, the DNA is TGTGCCAGTAGTATTCTGGTCGGAGACACTGAAGCTTTCTTT.

V gene TRBV27 combines with J gene TRBJ2-3; D is possibly TRBD2 (6 bases). CDR1 is MNHEY and CDR2 is SMNVEV in the germline V gene (reference sequence). This CDR3 spans 16 amino acids. Trimming took 5 bases from V and 6 from J, leaving 21 bases between them. The DNA for the CDR3 is TGTGCCAGCAGTCCCCAGCGGGTGGCGGCGGGTGATACGCAGTATTTT. Protein: CASSPQRVAAGDTQYF.

Only a few counts were recorded for this clone. The chain carries TRBV6-5 and TRBJ2-4; D perhaps matches TRBD1 (6 bases). V lost 2 bases and J 4 bases, leaving 15 bases between the germline ends. The CDR3 sequence is 16 residues long. CDR1 and CDR2 (germline): MNHEY, SVGAGI. This CDR3 reads CASSYGPRDMKNIQYF. CDR3 bases: TGTGCCAGCAGTTACGGCCCCCGGGACATGAAAAACATTCAGTACTTC.

The CDR3 DNA reads TGTGCCAGCAGCTTAGCCCTAGCGGGTAAATTTAGCTCCTACAATGAGCAGTTCTTC. This encodes CASSLALAGKFSSYNEQFF. The rearrangement links TRBV7-2 to TRBJ2-1, with TRBD2 matching 8 bases. Germline V lookup: CDR1 SGHTA, CDR2 FQGNSA. The length of the CDR3 is 19 residues. V lost 0 bases and J lost 0; bases outside the gene matches: 10.

The rearrangement links TRBV19 to TRBJ2-1; D remains ambiguous. Germline V gene lookup returns CDR1 LNHDA and CDR2 SQIVND (reference sequence). CDR3 size: 12 residues. Trimming took off 1 base at V and 6 bases at J, with 4 bases between the two ends. This CDR3 reads CASSIAGNEQFF. CDR3 coding DNA: TGTGCCAGTAGTATAGCCGGCAATGAGCAGTTCTTC.

The chain couples TRBV7-3 to TRBJ2-1; tentative D call: TRBD2 (5 bases). CDR1 is SGHTA, CDR2 FQGTGA, per germline. Trimming shortened V by 2 bases and J by 0 bases, and 8 bases separated the two germline ends. The CDR3 is 15 amino acids. The chain's CDR3 is CASSLVGSSYNEQFF. The DNA for the CDR3 is TGTGCCAGCAGCTTAGTGGGGAGCTCCTACAATGAGCAGTTCTTC.

This chain connects TRBV28 to TRBJ2-1; 12 bases align to TRBD2. CDR1 and CDR2 from the germline V gene are MDHEN and SYDVKM. The ends lost 2 bases at V and 8 bases at J; junction bases unmatched: 10. This CDR3 has 17 amino acids. CDR3 coding DNA: TGTGCCAGCAGTTTAGGTTGGACTAGCGGGGATGGCGATGAGCAGTTCTTC. The encoded protein is CASSLGWTSGDGDEQFF. The whole variable domain, filled in from reference TRBV28 and TRBJ2-1, reads DVKVTQSSRYLVKRTGEKVFLECVQDMDHENMFWYRQDPGLGLRLIYFSYDVKMKEKGDIPEGYSVSREKKERFSLILESASTNQTSMYLCASSLGWTSGDGDEQFFGPGTRLTVL.

The rearrangement joins TRBV5-1 to TRBJ2-1; the match to TRBD2 covers 10 bases. The trim removed 4 bases at V and 4 bases at J, leaving 5 bases unmatched. The CDR3 is 15 residues long. In germline, CDR1 is SGHRS, CDR2 YFSETQ. The CDR3 sequence is CASSPSGGPYNEQFF. The DNA of the CDR3 is TGCGCCAGCAGCCCTAGCGGGGGTCCATACAATGAGCAGTTCTTC.

This clone was seen a single time. The genes are TRBV6-5 and TRBJ1-4; D gene ambiguous. V was cut by 10 bases and J by 4 bases, with 4 bases left in between. There are 10 residues in the CDR3. Germline CDR1 and CDR2: MNHEY and SVGAGI. The CDR3 region has the DNA TGTGCCACCTTTAATGAAAAACTGTTTTTT. This sequence encodes CATFNEKLFF.

The chain carries TRBV9 and TRBJ2-7; 9 bases are a match to TRBD1. Germline CDR1 reads SGDLS; CDR2 reads YYNGEE. The CDR3 loop spans 14 amino acids. The junction had 5 bases not matched to a gene; V was cut back by 3 bases and J by 4 bases. The CDR3 DNA follows: TGTGCCAGCAGCGCCGGGACAGGGTGGTACGAGCAGTACTTC. This gives the protein CASSAGTGWYEQYF.

The CDR3 here is CASSLGLSTGELFF. CDR3 DNA: TGTGCCAGCAGTTTAGGACTATCCACCGGGGAGCTGTTTTTT. The chain has TRBV5-6 and TRBJ2-2, with D maybe TRBD2 (6 bases). This CDR3 has 14 amino acids. Trimming stripped 5 bases from V and 4 bases from J, with 12 bases between. Germline-derived CDR1 and CDR2 are SGHDT and YYEEEE.

The rearrangement uses TRBV5-1 and TRBJ1-1, with unresolved D. CDR1 is SGHRS, CDR2 YFSETQ, per germline. With 1 base removed from V and 0 bases from J, the gap between germline ends came to 7 bases. The CDR3 contains 14 residues. The CDR3 DNA sequence: TGCGCCAGCAGCTTGATCGATCTGAACACTGAAGCTTTCTTT. Translation: CASSLIDLNTEAFF.

CDR3: CASTEGGAIQETQYF. The CDR3 DNA is TGTGCCAGCACCGAGGGGGGGGCGATCCAAGAGACCCAGTACTTC. The rearrangement joins TRBV6-5 to TRBJ2-5, with D possibly matching TRBD2 (7 bases). Trimming cost V 7 bases and J 1 base, with 16 bases left between them. The germline V gene encodes CDR1 MNHEY and CDR2 SVGAGI. The CDR3 is made up of 15 amino acids.

Worth noting for this clone: The junction departs from the called germline gene at one end, perhaps through a read error. The V and J genes are TRBV19 and TRBJ2-1; TRBD2 is a possible D gene (5 bases). Germline CDR1 reads LNHDA; CDR2 reads SQIVND (reference sequence). This CDR3 has 12 residues. Here the CDR3 DNA reads TGTGCCAGTAGTATCGGGGAAAATGAGCAGCTCTTC. Translation: CASSIGENEQLF.

This rearrangement joins TRBV11-2 to TRBJ2-7; D is uncertain. The length of the CDR3 is 12 residues. The germline gives CDR1 SGHAT, CDR2 FQNNGV. Trimming took off 0 bases at V and 6 bases at J, with 6 bases between the two ends. The CDR3 coding sequence is TGTGCCAGCAGCTTAGAAGTACGCGAGCAGTACTTC. This codes for CASSLEVREQYF.

The V call is TRBV15, the J call TRBJ2-7; D is undetermined. Germline V gene lookup returns CDR1 LNHNV and CDR2 YYDKDF (reference sequence). Trimming left V 6 bases short and J 5 bases short, with 17 bases between. The CDR3 spans 14 residues. CDR3 in amino acids: CATRDAPNMDEQYF. For the CDR3, the DNA is TGTGCCACCAGGGACGCCCCGAACATGGACGAGCAGTACTTC.

The rearrangement joins TRBV18 to TRBJ2-1, with 7 bases that match TRBD2. Germline CDR1 and CDR2: KGHSH and LQKENI. V shed 0 bases and J 1 base; nucleotides not matched to a gene: 3. CDR3 length: 16 residues. The CDR3 region is CASSPPAGVSYNEQFF. The CDR3 nucleotides read TGTGCCAGCTCACCACCGGCGGGAGTATCCTACAATGAGCAGTTCTTC.